This TCR beta chain comes out of a study of Graves' ophthalmopathy and Graves' hyperthyroidism. V lost 4 bases to trimming and J lost 0 bases; unmatched junction nucleotides: 11. Germline-derived CDR1 and CDR2 are MGHRA and YSYEKL. This CDR3 has 18 residues. Amplification of the TCR beta CDR3 regions used RNA transcripts (as template). The first round was an RT-PCR with HTBI primers, and the second round was a multiplex PCR. One entry per CDR3 protein, called by TCRdb with MiXCR from the multiplex PCR reads. Here the sample spans hundreds of thousands of distinct CDR3 sequences, approximately 15% being singletons. Study observations and caveats: Blood repertoires reportedly contained most expanded thyroid clonotypes above 0.001 frequency.

The sample holds many counts of this clonotype. Its antigen is not known. V usage is TRBV4-1 and J usage is TRBJ2-2; the match to TRBD1 covers 7 bases. This clonotype was obtained from a woman aged 25 to 39 with Graves' ophthalmopathy. Sample: blood. The CDR3 sequence is CASSRWTGTASNTGELFF. CDR3 nucleotides: TGCGCCAGCAGCCGATGGACCGGGACAGCCTCGAACACCGGGGAGCTGTTTTTT.